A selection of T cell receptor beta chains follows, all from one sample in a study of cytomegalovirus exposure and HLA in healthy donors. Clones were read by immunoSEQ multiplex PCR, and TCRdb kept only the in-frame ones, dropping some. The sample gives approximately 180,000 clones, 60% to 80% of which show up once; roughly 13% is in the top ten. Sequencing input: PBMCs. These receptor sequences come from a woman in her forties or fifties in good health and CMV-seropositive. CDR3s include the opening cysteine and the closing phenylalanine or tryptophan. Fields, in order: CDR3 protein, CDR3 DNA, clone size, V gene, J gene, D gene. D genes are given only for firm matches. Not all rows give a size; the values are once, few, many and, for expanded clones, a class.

CDR3: CASSEGTEQNYGYTF
DNA: TGTGCCAGCAGTGAAGGGACAGAACAAAACTATGGCTACACCTTC
size: NA
V: TRBV6-1
J: TRBJ1-2
D: NA

CDR3: CASSQGPGQGSTDTQYF
DNA: TGCGCCAGCAGCCAAGGTCCGGGACAGGGAAGCACAGATACGCAGTATTTT
size: NA
V: TRBV4-1
J: TRBJ2-3
D: TRBD1

CDR3: CASSLAGTHNEQFF
DNA: TGTGCCAGCAGCTTGGCGGGGACTCACAATGAGCAGTTCTTC
size: NA
V: TRBV5-6
J: TRBJ2-1
D: NA

CDR3: CASSSKRGDQETQYF
DNA: TGTGCCAGCAGTTCCAAGCGGGGGGATCAAGAGACCCAGTACTTC
size: few
V: TRBV5-4
J: TRBJ2-5
D: TRBD2

CDR3: CASSFSPSGTYNEQFF
DNA: TGCGCCAGCAGCTTTTCTCCGTCAGGGACATACAATGAGCAGTTCTTC
size: few
V: TRBV5-1
J: TRBJ2-1
D: NA

CDR3: CASSPRSGVVAETQYF
DNA: TGTGCCAGCAGCCCACGAAGCGGGGTGGTAGCAGAGACCCAGTACTTC
size: NA
V: TRBV13
J: TRBJ2-5
D: TRBD2

CDR3: CASSLKDREKLSKGRETQYF
DNA: TGTGCCAGCAGCTTAAAGGACAGGGAAAAACTTTCGAAGGGAAGGGAGACCCAGTACTTC
size: once
V: TRBV7-3
J: TRBJ2-5
D: TRBD1

CDR3: CASSLGQATNEKLFF
DNA: TGTGCCAGCAGCCTGGGACAGGCAACTAATGAAAAACTGTTTTTT
size: NA
V: TRBV9
J: TRBJ1-4
D: TRBD1

CDR3: CASSWTGVKDTQYF
DNA: TGTGCCAGCAGCTGGACAGGGGTGAAAGATACGCAGTATTTT
size: NA
V: TRBV11-2
J: TRBJ2-3
D: TRBD1

CDR3: CASSLKGQGSYGYTF
DNA: TGTGCCAGCAGTTTAAAGGGACAGGGGAGCTATGGCTACACCTTC
size: NA
V: TRBV27
J: TRBJ1-2
D: TRBD1

CDR3: CASSVGQGGNGELFF
DNA: TGTGCCAGCAGCGTAGGACAGGGGGGGAACGGGGAGCTGTTTTTT
size: few
V: TRBV9
J: TRBJ2-2
D: TRBD1

CDR3: CASRRQGVNNEQFF
DNA: TGTGCCAGCAGGCGACAGGGGGTAAACAATGAGCAGTTCTTC
size: few
V: TRBV6-5
J: TRBJ2-1
D: TRBD1

CDR3: CASSRETGEYQPQHF
DNA: TGTGCCAGTAGTAGGGAGACAGGGGAGTATCAGCCCCAGCATTTT
size: few
V: TRBV19
J: TRBJ1-5
D: TRBD1

CDR3: CASNRQGASGSPLHF
DNA: TGTGCCAGCAATCGACAGGGGGCGAGTGGTTCACCCCTCCACTTT
size: NA
V: TRBV6-5
J: TRBJ1-6
D: TRBD1

CDR3: CASSPGRENTEAFF
DNA: TGTGCCAGCAGCCCAGGCAGGGAGAACACTGAAGCTTTCTTT
size: NA
V: TRBV5-4
J: TRBJ1-1
D: NA

CDR3: CASSSEGLAYNEQFF
DNA: TGTGCCAGCAGTTCTGAGGGACTAGCCTACAATGAGCAGTTCTTC
size: NA
V: TRBV2
J: TRBJ2-1
D: TRBD2

CDR3: CASSDYSGGLYEQYF
DNA: TGTGCCAGCAGTGACTATAGCGGGGGGTTATACGAGCAGTACTTC
size: NA
V: TRBV6-5
J: TRBJ2-7
D: TRBD2

CDR3: CASSLGGVGNYGYTF
DNA: TGTGCCAGCAGCTTAGGGGGCGTCGGTAACTATGGCTACACCTTC
size: NA
V: TRBV7-9
J: TRBJ1-2
D: NA

CDR3: CASSQFWTGAYEQYF
DNA: TGCGCCAGCAGTCAATTTTGGACAGGGGCATACGAGCAGTACTTC
size: few
V: TRBV23-1
J: TRBJ2-7
D: TRBD1

CDR3: CASSLGTSGGADTQYF
DNA: TGTGCCAGCAGTCTCGGGACTAGCGGGGGGGCAGATACGCAGTATTTT
size: NA
V: TRBV11-2
J: TRBJ2-3
D: TRBD2

CDR3: CAWNPSGGFYNEQFF
DNA: TGTGCCTGGAACCCCAGCGGGGGTTTTTACAATGAGCAGTTCTTC
size: once
V: TRBV30
J: TRBJ2-1
D: TRBD2

CDR3: CSVVLAGGLLLYGYTF
DNA: TGCAGCGTTGTATTGGCAGGGGGCTTACTCCTCTATGGCTACACCTTC
size: once
V: TRBV29-1
J: TRBJ1-2
D: TRBD1

CDR3: CSSSPGTGNEKLFF
DNA: TGTTCCAGCAGCCCCGGGACAGGGAATGAAAAACTGTTTTTT
size: NA
V: TRBV7-9
J: TRBJ1-4
D: TRBD1

CDR3: CASSPQGGGRLNEQFF
DNA: TGTGCCAGCAGCCCTCAAGGCGGGGGGAGGCTCAATGAGCAGTTCTTC
size: NA
V: TRBV11-3
J: TRBJ2-1
D: TRBD2

CDR3: CASREGTAISSYEQYF
DNA: TGTGCCAGCAGGGAAGGGACAGCCATTTCCTCCTACGAGCAGTACTTC
size: NA
V: TRBV6-1
J: TRBJ2-7
D: TRBD1

CDR3: CASTGGGSYEQYF
DNA: TGTGCCAGCACGGGAGGCGGTTCCTACGAGCAGTACTTC
size: NA
V: TRBV6-5
J: TRBJ2-7
D: TRBD2

CDR3: CASSDAGGNSPLHF
DNA: TGTGCCAGCAGCGATGCAGGGGGTAATTCACCCCTCCACTTT
size: NA
V: TRBV9
J: TRBJ1-6
D: TRBD1

CDR3: CASSLGDSGPQETQYF
DNA: TGTGCCAGCAGCTTAGGGGATAGCGGACCCCAAGAGACCCAGTACTTC
size: NA
V: TRBV7-9
J: TRBJ2-5
D: NA

CDR3: CASSPRQGLEQYF
DNA: TGTGCCAGTAGTCCCCGACAGGGCTTGGAGCAGTACTTC
size: NA
V: TRBV19
J: TRBJ2-7
D: TRBD1

CDR3: CASSLVTGVEASF
DNA: TGTGCCAGCAGCTTAGTGACAGGGGTTGAAGCTTCCTTT
size: NA
V: TRBV11-2
J: TRBJ1-1
D: TRBD1

CDR3: CASSVGQGLGSGANVLTF
DNA: TGTGCCAGCAGCGTAGGACAGGGTTTGGGCTCTGGGGCCAACGTCCTGACTTTC
size: NA
V: TRBV5-5
J: TRBJ2-6
D: TRBD1

CDR3: CASSPDSGETQYF
DNA: TGCGCCAGCAGCCCGGACAGTGGAGAGACCCAGTACTTC
size: NA
V: TRBV5-1
J: TRBJ2-5
D: NA

CDR3: CASCWDRGSVYEQYF
DNA: TGTGCCAGCTGCTGGGACAGGGGAAGTGTCTACGAGCAGTACTTC
size: NA
V: TRBV11-2
J: TRBJ2-7
D: TRBD1

CDR3: CASGLLQGPKNIQYF
DNA: TGTGCTAGTGGTCTCCTACAGGGGCCCAAAAACATTCAGTACTTC
size: NA
V: TRBV12-5
J: TRBJ2-4
D: TRBD1

CDR3: CASSQVEAHGLGGYTF
DNA: TGTGCCAGCAGCCAAGTTGAGGCACACGGATTAGGTGGCTACACCTTC
size: NA
V: TRBV5-4
J: TRBJ1-2
D: NA

CDR3: CASSVTGTYGYTF
DNA: TGTGCCAGCAGCGTAACAGGGACCTATGGCTACACCTTC
size: NA
V: TRBV7-9
J: TRBJ1-2
D: NA

CDR3: CASSGTSGGPYEQYF
DNA: TGTGCCAGTTCCGGGACTAGCGGGGGCCCCTACGAGCAGTACTTC
size: NA
V: TRBV6-1
J: TRBJ2-7
D: TRBD2

CDR3: CASSLRDRVYEQYF
DNA: TGTGCCAGCAGCTTAAGAGACAGGGTCTACGAGCAGTACTTC
size: NA
V: TRBV13
J: TRBJ2-7
D: TRBD1

CDR3: CASSSAGITKETQYF
DNA: TGTGCCAGCAGCTCTGCGGGGATTACGAAAGAGACCCAGTACTTC
size: NA
V: TRBV5-4
J: TRBJ2-5
D: NA

CDR3: CASSATRGQNGYTF
DNA: TGTGCCAGCAGTGCTACTAGGGGGCAAAATGGCTACACCTTC
size: many
V: TRBV6-1
J: TRBJ1-2
D: TRBD1

CDR3: CSARRGNEQFF
DNA: TGCAGTGCCCGGAGGGGCAATGAGCAGTTCTTC
size: once
V: TRBV20-1
J: TRBJ2-1
D: NA

CDR3: CASSRSGSFATNEKLFF
DNA: TGTGCCAGTAGTAGGTCCGGGTCGTTCGCAACTAATGAAAAACTGTTTTTT
size: NA
V: TRBV19
J: TRBJ1-4
D: NA

CDR3: CASSPGQGIYGYTF
DNA: TGTGCCAGCAGCCCGGGACAGGGGATCTATGGCTACACCTTC
size: NA
V: TRBV7-6
J: TRBJ1-2
D: TRBD1

CDR3: CASSPRTGGEETQYF
DNA: TGTGCCAGCTCACCAAGGACAGGGGGCGAGGAGACCCAGTACTTC
size: NA
V: TRBV18
J: TRBJ2-5
D: TRBD1

CDR3: CSVADRGHNQPQHF
DNA: TGCAGCGTTGCCGACAGGGGCCACAATCAGCCCCAGCATTTT
size: NA
V: TRBV29-1
J: TRBJ1-5
D: TRBD1

CDR3: CASSPSGQGSETQYF
DNA: TGTGCCAGCTCCCCGTCGGGACAGGGATCAGAGACCCAGTACTTC
size: few
V: TRBV18
J: TRBJ2-5
D: TRBD1

CDR3: CASSEGGGVFYEQYF
DNA: TGTGCCAGCAGTGAAGGAGGCGGGGTATTCTACGAGCAGTACTTC
size: NA
V: TRBV6-1
J: TRBJ2-7
D: NA

CDR3: CASSVGSRTRETQYF
DNA: TGTGCCAGCAGCGTAGGTAGCAGAACAAGGGAGACCCAGTACTTC
size: NA
V: TRBV9
J: TRBJ2-5
D: NA

CDR3: CASSITDSLRPLHF
DNA: TGTGCCAGCAGCATAACCGACAGCCTACGACCCCTCCACTTT
size: NA
V: TRBV11-2
J: TRBJ1-6
D: NA

CDR3: CASSLTFSGNTIYF
DNA: TGTGCCAGCAGCTTGACTTTCTCTGGAAACACCATATATTTT
size: NA
V: TRBV5-8
J: TRBJ1-3
D: NA

CDR3: CASSSREYNSPLHF
DNA: TGTGCTAGCAGCTCCCGGGAGTATAATTCACCCCTCCACTTT
size: NA
V: TRBV7-7
J: TRBJ1-6
D: NA

CDR3: CASSGGALGNTQYF
DNA: TGTGCCAGCAGCGGGGGGGCATTGGGGAATACGCAGTATTTT
size: NA
V: TRBV2
J: TRBJ2-3
D: TRBD2

CDR3: CASSVGRTASNQPQHF
DNA: TGTGCCAGCAGCGTTGGTCGGACAGCGAGCAATCAGCCCCAGCATTTT
size: once
V: TRBV7-8
J: TRBJ1-5
D: NA

CDR3: CASKLAGPYEQYF
DNA: TGTGCCAGCAAATTGGCGGGGCCTTACGAGCAGTACTTC
size: NA
V: TRBV11-1
J: TRBJ2-7
D: NA